This T cell receptor beta chain is from a study of blood T cell repertoires in COVID-19. Trimming removed 0 bases at V and 5 bases at J, with 6 bases between. Germline lookup yields CDR1 SGHNT and CDR2 YYREEE (reference sequence). This CDR3 has 13 residues. How the authors handled the data: Reference gene primer amplification gave estimated nucleated cell counts. Sequencing used immunoSEQ multiplex PCR; TCRdb keeps in-frame clones, though not all of them. V, J and clone size derive from that table, while D and trimming were established from the DNA sequence. Of about 30,000 clones listed, 70% to 90% are singletons.

Material: peripheral blood. This clonotype originated in a human donor in a cohort sampled during active COVID-19. The donor label of this sample is uncertain. This chain joins TRBV5-4 and TRBJ2-1; the D gene is possibly TRBD2 (5 bases). CDR3 DNA: TGTGCCAGCAGCTTGGAGCGGAACAATGAGCAGTTCTTC. Its translation is CASSLERNNEQFF.